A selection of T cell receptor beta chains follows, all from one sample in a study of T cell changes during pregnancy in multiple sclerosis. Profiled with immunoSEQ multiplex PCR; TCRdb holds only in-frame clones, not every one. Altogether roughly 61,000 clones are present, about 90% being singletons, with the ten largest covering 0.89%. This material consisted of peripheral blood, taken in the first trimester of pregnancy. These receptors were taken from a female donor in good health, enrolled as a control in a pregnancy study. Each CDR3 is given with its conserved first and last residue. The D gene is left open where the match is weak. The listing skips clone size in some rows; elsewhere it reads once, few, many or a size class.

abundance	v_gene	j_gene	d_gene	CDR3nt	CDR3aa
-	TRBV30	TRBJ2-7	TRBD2	TGTGCCTGGAGTGTTCCTAGCGGGGTGACCGAGCAGTACTTC	CAWSVPSGVTEQYF
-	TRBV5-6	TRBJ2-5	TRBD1	TGTGCCAGCAGCTTACCACAGGGGCACCAAGAGACCCAGTACTTC	CASSLPQGHQETQYF
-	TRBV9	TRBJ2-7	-	TGTGCCAGCAGCGTAGACGGACTTAGCTCCTACGAGCAGTACTTC	CASSVDGLSSYEQYF
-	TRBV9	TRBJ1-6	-	TGTGCCAGCAGCGTCACAGACGTCGCCTATAATTCACCCCTCCACTTT	CASSVTDVAYNSPLHF
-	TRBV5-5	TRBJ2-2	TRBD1	TGTGCCAGCAGCTTGGTAGGGGACAGGGACATCGGGGAGCTGTTTTTT	CASSLVGDRDIGELFF
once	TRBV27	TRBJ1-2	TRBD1	TGTGCCAGCAGTTTAAGACAGGGGGCTGGCTATGGCTACACCTTC	CASSLRQGAGYGYTF
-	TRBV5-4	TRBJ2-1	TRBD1	TGTGCCAGCAGCTTGCTGACAGGGTTTGGCAATGAGCAGTTCTTC	CASSLLTGFGNEQFF
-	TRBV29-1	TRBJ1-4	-	TGCAGCGCCGACAGAAGGGCAACTAATGAAAAACTGTTTTTT	CSADRRATNEKLFF
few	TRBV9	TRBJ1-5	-	TGTGCCAGCAGCGTAGGACAGGAGGGCAATCAGCCCCAGCATTTT	CASSVGQEGNQPQHF
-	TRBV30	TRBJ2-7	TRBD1	TGTGCCTGCCTTCCGGGACAGAGCTACGAGCAGTACTTC	CACLPGQSYEQYF
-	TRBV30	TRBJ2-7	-	TGTGCCTGGAGTTCCAGCTCCTACGAGCAGTACTTC	CAWSSSSYEQYF
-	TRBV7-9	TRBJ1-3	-	TGTGCCAGCAGCTTAGGGTCGGATTTT	CASSLGSDF
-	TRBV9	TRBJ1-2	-	TGTGCCAGCAGCGCCGTATATGGCTACACCTTC	CASSAVYGYTF
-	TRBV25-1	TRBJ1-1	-	TGTGCCAGCAGGCCGGGACACCTTATGAACACTGAAGCTTTCTTT	CASRPGHLMNTEAFF
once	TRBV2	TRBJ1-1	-	TGTGCCAGCAGTGAGGGGGGAGGTAGGACTGAAGCTTTCTTT	CASSEGGGRTEAFF
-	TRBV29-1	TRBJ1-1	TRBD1	TGCAGCGTACGAAGGAGGGACAGGGGCACTGAAGCTTTCTTT	CSVRRRDRGTEAFF
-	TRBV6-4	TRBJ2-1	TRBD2	TGTGCCAGCAGTGAATCTGGACTAGACAATGAGCAGTTCTTC	CASSESGLDNEQFF
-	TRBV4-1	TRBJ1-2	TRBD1	TGCGCCAGCAGCCAAGCTGAAGGGGTCAGGGGGCACGGCTACACCTTC	CASSQAEGVRGHGYTF
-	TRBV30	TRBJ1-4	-	TGTGCCTGGAGTGTACTTTCAACTAATGAAAAACTGTTTTTT	CAWSVLSTNEKLFF
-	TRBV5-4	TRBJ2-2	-	TGTGCCAGCAGCCAGACAGGTCCCGGGGAGCTGTTTTTT	CASSQTGPGELFF
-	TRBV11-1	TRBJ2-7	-	TGTGCCAGCAGATTAGACACCACCTCCTACGAGCAGTACTTC	CASRLDTTSYEQYF
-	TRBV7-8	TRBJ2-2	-	TGTGCCAGCAGTGAAAGGGGGGGCGCGGACACCGGGGAGCTGTTTTTT	CASSERGGADTGELFF
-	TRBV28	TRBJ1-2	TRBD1	TGTGCCAGCAGCCCCGCCGACAGGGGAAACTATGGCTACACCTTC	CASSPADRGNYGYTF
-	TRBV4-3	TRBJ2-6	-	TGCGCCAGCAGCCAAGATCACAGCTCTGGGGCCAACGTCCTGACTTTC	CASSQDHSSGANVLTF
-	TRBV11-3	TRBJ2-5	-	TGTGCCAGCAGCTTAGCGTACGACACGGCCCAAGAGACCCAGTACTTC	CASSLAYDTAQETQYF
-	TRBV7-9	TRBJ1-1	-	TGTGCCAGCAGCTTAGCGCGATCAGGGGCTTTCTTT	CASSLARSGAFF
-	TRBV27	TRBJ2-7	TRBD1	TGTGCCAGCGGGCCCCATACAGGGGACTCCTACGAGCAGTACTTC	CASGPHTGDSYEQYF
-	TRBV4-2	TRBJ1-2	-	TGTGCCAGCAGCCAAAGAGGTAGAGCTAATGGCTACACCTTC	CASSQRGRANGYTF
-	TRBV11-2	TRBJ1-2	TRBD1	TGTGCCAGCAGCCCCGACAGGGTGGGTGGCTACACCTTC	CASSPDRVGGYTF
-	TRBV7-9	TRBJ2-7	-	TGTGCCAGCAGCTTACTACAGGATAGGGACGAGCAGTACTTC	CASSLLQDRDEQYF
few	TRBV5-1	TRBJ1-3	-	TGCGCCAGCAGCTTCGTCGGGGGGGGGAAAGGAAACACCATATATTTT	CASSFVGGGKGNTIYF
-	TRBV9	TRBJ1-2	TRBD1	TGTGCCAGCAGCGTAGCGGGACAGGGCTCTCTCTATGGCTACACCTTC	CASSVAGQGSLYGYTF
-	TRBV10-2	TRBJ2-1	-	TGCGCCAGCATGTCGTCCGGGGGCAATGAGCAGTTCTTC	CASMSSGGNEQFF
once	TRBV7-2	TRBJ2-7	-	TGTGCCAGCAGCCCCTGGACTGGACGCGAGCAGTACTTC	CASSPWTGREQYF
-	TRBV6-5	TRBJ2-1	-	TGTGCCAGCAGTCCCGACTGGTACAATGAGCAGTTCTTC	CASSPDWYNEQFF
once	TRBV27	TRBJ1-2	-	TGTGCCAGCAGTTTATCCCCCACGACACGGGGATGGTATGGCTACACCTTC	CASSLSPTTRGWYGYTF
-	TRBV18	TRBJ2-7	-	TGTGCCAGCTCACCGCCAGGGCCCGAGCAGTACTTC	CASSPPGPEQYF